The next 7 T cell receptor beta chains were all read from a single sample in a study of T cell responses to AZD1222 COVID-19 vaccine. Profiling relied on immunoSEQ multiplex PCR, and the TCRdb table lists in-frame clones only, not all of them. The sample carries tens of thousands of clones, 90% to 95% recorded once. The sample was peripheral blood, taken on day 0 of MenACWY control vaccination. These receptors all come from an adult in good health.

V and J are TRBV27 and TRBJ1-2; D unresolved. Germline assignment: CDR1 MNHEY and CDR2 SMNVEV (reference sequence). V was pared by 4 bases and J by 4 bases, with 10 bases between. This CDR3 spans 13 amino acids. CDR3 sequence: CASSSQEGYGYTF. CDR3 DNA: TGTGCCAGCAGTTCTCAAGAAGGCTATGGCTACACCTTC.

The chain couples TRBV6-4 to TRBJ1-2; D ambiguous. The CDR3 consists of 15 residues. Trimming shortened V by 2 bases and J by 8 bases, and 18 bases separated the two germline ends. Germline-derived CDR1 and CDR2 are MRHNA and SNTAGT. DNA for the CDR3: TGTGCCAGCAGTGACAGCTTCGGGGAAGCGGGCGGCTACACCTTC. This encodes CASSDSFGEAGGYTF.

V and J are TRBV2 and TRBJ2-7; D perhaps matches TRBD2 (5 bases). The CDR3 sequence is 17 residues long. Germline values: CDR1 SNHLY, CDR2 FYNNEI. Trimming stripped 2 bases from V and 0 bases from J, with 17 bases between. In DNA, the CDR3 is TGTGCCAGCAGTGAACCCCCAGGACTGGTGGTCTCCTACGAGCAGTACTTC. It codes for CASSEPPGLVVSYEQYF.

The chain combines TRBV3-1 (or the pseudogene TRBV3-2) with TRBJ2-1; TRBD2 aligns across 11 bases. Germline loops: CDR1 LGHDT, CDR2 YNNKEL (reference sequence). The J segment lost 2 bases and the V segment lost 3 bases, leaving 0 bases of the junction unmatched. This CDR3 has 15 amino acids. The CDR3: CASSQTSGTYNEQFF. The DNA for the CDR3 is TGTGCCAGCAGCCAGACTAGCGGGACCTACAATGAGCAGTTCTTC.

CDR3 nucleotides: TGTGCCAGCAGCCCCTGGGGGGGCGGGAGAGGGCAAGAGACCCAGTACTTC. Protein: CASSPWGGGRGQETQYF. The rearrangement joins TRBV9 to TRBJ2-5, with TRBD2 as a possible D gene (7 bases). The CDR3 runs 17 residues. V lost 4 bases, J lost 2 bases, and 21 bases lay in between. CDR1 is SGDLS and CDR2 is YYNGEE in the germline V gene.

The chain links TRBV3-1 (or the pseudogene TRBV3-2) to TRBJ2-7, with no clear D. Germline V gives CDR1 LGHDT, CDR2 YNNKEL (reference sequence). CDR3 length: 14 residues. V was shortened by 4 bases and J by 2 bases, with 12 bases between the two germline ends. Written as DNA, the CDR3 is TGTGCCAGCAGCCCCTCGGGTCAAGCCTACGAGCAGTACTTC. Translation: CASSPSGQAYEQYF.

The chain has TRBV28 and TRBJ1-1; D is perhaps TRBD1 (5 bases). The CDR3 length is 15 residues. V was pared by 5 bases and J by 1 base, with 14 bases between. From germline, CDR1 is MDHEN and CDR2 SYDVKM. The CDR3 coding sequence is TGTGCCAGCAGTGTAATGACTGGGGGGAACACTGAAGCTTTCTTT. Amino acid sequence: CASSVMTGGNTEAFF.